The 14 T cell receptor beta chains given below trace back to one sample, sequenced in a study of blood T cells in healthy people across ages. Combining a sample-barcoded 5' primer with a J-beta primer mix, a second PCR ran for roughly 7 to 12 cycles. TCRdb re-called the 5' RACE reads with MiXCR, one entry per CDR3 protein. The table has roughly 2 million distinct CDR3 sequences, 40% to 55% seen once. The sample consisted of blood. The receptors derive from a woman aged 40-49 years in good health.

In its sample, this clonotype was seen a few times. This chain links TRBV29-1 with TRBJ2-3; D tentatively reads TRBD1 or TRBD2 (6 bases each). V was trimmed by 7 bases and J by 4 bases, leaving 15 bases between them. CDR3 length: 13 residues. Germline CDR1 is SQVTM and CDR2 is ANQGSEA. Here the CDR3 reads CSGGRGVADTQYF. CDR3 nucleotide sequence: TGCAGCGGGGGGCGGGGTGTCGCAGATACGCAGTATTTT.

This CDR3 is CASSLGLALSQETQYF. The CDR3, as DNA: TGTGCCAGCAGTTTGGGGCTAGCCCTCTCCCAAGAGACCCAGTACTTC. The chain has TRBV27 and TRBJ2-5; D may be TRBD1 or TRBD2 (5 bases each). V was trimmed by 3 bases and J by 1 base, leaving 15 bases between them. This CDR3 is 16 amino acids long. Germline V lookup: CDR1 MNHEY, CDR2 SMNVEV (reference sequence).

The chain is built from TRBV28 and TRBJ2-7; 8 nucleotides align to TRBD1. This CDR3 comprises 15 residues. V gave up 6 bases and J gave up 3 bases; unmatched junction bases: 10. Germline CDR1 reads MDHEN; CDR2 reads SYDVKM. Here the CDR3 DNA reads TGTGCCAGCAGGGGAAGGACAGGGCGTTTCTACGAGCAGTACTTC. Its protein is CASRGRTGRFYEQYF.

The chain employs TRBV27 and TRBJ2-4; 7 bases line up with TRBD1. The J call may be mistaken, given a closer DNA end match to TRBJ2-7. In germline, CDR1 is MNHEY, CDR2 SMNVEV (reference sequence). The CDR3 extends over 14 amino acids. The CDR3 region is CASSLRDSQYEQYF. In DNA, the CDR3 is TGTGCCAGCAGTCTTCGGGACAGCCAATACGAGCAGTACTTC.

As DNA, the CDR3 is TGTGCCAGCAGCGGACGGACTCCCGGGCGGGAAAAACTGTTTTTT. Protein sequence: CASSGRTPGREKLFF. J is TRBJ1-4 and V is TRBV11-2, with D unresolved. From germline, CDR1 is SGHAT and CDR2 FQNNGV. The CDR3 sequence is 15 residues long. V lost 5 bases to trimming and J lost 8 bases, with 18 bases between them.

As for this clonotype: Its ends do not fully match the called genes, so a read error is possible. This chain connects TRBV27 to TRBJ1-5, with D uncertain. This CDR3 region has 17 residues. The germline gives CDR1 MNHEY, CDR2 SMNVEV (reference sequence). In DNA, the CDR3 is TGTGCCAGCAGTCTATCGGTCGCGATTTCGGGCAATCAGCCCCAGCATTTT. It is translated as CASSLSVAISGNQPQHF.

This clonotype came up a few times. The V gene is TRBV14, the J gene TRBJ2-7; the D is unclear. CDR1 and CDR2 (germline): SGHDN, FVKESK. The CDR3 extends over 13 amino acids. Trimming took off 2 bases at V and 9 bases at J, with 14 bases between the two ends. The CDR3 loop is CASSQITGKWQYF. The CDR3 DNA is TGTGCCAGCAGCCAAATAACCGGAAAGTGGCAGTACTTC.

This chain uses TRBV28 with TRBJ2-1; TRBD1 might be the D (6 bases). CDR1 is MDHEN and CDR2 is SYDVKM in the germline V gene. The CDR3 extends over 16 amino acids. V was cut by 7 bases and J by 0 bases, with 16 bases left in between. The CDR3, as DNA: TGTGCCAGCACCGAACAGGGAAGGAGCTCCTACAATGAGCAGTTCTTC. Translated: CASTEQGRSSYNEQFF.

The gene calls are TRBV6-5 and TRBJ2-3, with 12 nucleotides matching TRBD2. V was clipped by 6 bases and J by 2 bases; unmatched bases: 6. This CDR3 region has 16 residues. CDR1 MNHEY and CDR2 SVGAGI come from the germline V gene. CDR3 bases: TGTGCCAGCAGCCGACTAGCGGGGGCCCACACAGATACGCAGTATTTT. It yields the protein CASSRLAGAHTDTQYF.

The V and J genes are TRBV12-3 or TRBV12-4 and TRBJ2-1; D perhaps matches TRBD1 (6 bases). The length of the CDR3 is 14 residues. Between the trimmed V and J ends, which lost 4 bases and 13 bases, there was a span of 20 bases. The CDR3 nucleotides read TGTGCCAGCAGTTATTACCATAAACCGGACAGTCAGTTCTTC. This gives the protein CASSYYHKPDSQFF.

This sequence joins TRBV20-1 and TRBJ1-3; D is unresolved. V dropped 3 bases and J dropped 6 bases, with 6 bases sitting between them. This CDR3 spans 11 amino acids. The V gene's germline CDR1 is DFQATT and CDR2 SNEGSKA (reference sequence). This CDR3 is CSASLENTIYF. In DNA, the CDR3 is TGCAGTGCTAGTCTGGAAAACACCATATATTTT.

The J gene is TRBJ2-5, the V gene TRBV20-1, with D unclear. The germline V and J ends were trimmed by 3 bases and 7 bases, with 12 bases remaining between them. CDR3 length: 12 amino acids. Germline V gene lookup returns CDR1 DFQATT and CDR2 SNEGSKA (reference sequence). As DNA, the CDR3 is TGCAGTGCTAGTGACCTAGATCGGACCCAGTACTTC. Its translation: CSASDLDRTQYF.

The V gene is TRBV27, the J gene TRBJ1-6; TRBD1 might be the D (5 bases). This CDR3 is built from 17 residues. Germline CDR1 is MNHEY and CDR2 is SMNVEV (reference sequence). V was shortened by 1 base and J by 1 base, with 11 bases between the two germline ends. The CDR3 loop reads CASSLFQGGSYNSPLHF. The CDR3, as DNA: TGTGCCAGCAGTTTATTCCAGGGAGGATCCTATAATTCACCCCTCCACTTT.

The chain's CDR3 is CASSPGRGAGQPQHF. CDR3 DNA: TGTGCCAGCAGCCCGGGCAGGGGAGCAGGTCAGCCCCAGCATTTT. This chain connects TRBV7-2 to TRBJ1-5; the D gene is possibly TRBD1 (6 bases). Germline assignment: CDR1 SGHTA and CDR2 FQGNSA. Trimming took off 5 bases at V and 6 bases at J, with 17 bases between the two ends. There are 15 residues in the CDR3.